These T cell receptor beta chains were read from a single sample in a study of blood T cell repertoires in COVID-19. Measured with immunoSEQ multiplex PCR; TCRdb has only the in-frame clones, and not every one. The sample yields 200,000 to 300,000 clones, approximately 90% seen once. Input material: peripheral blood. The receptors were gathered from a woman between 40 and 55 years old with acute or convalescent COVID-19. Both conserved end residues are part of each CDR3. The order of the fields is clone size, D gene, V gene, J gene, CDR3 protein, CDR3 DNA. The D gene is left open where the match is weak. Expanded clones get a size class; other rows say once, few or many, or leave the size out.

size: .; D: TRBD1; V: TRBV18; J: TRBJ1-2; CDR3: CASSSTGGSYTF; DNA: TGTGCCAGCTCATCGACAGGGGGAAGCTACACCTTC
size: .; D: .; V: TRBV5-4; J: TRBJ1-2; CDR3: CASTLELGTRGGYTF; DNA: TGTGCCAGCACCTTGGAATTGGGGACGCGGGGCGGCTACACCTTC
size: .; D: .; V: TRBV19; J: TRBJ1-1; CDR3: CASSILGDTEAFF; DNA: TGTGCCAGTAGTATATTAGGGGACACTGAAGCTTTCTTT
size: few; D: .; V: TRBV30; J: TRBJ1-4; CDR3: CAWSNRDEMGEKLFF; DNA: TGTGCCTGGAGTAACAGGGATGAGATGGGTGAAAAACTGTTTTTT
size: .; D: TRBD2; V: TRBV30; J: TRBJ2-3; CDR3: CALTTGGKDTQYF; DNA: TGTGCCCTCACTACGGGGGGGAAGGATACGCAGTATTTT
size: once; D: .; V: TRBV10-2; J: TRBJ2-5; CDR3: CATLRGETQYF; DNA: TGCGCCACCCTCCGGGGGGAGACCCAGTACTTC
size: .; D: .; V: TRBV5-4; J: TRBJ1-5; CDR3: CASSLFGGQPQHF; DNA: TGTGCCAGCAGCTTGTTCGGAGGACAGCCCCAGCATTTT
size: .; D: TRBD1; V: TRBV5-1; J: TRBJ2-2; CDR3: CASSPGQGDVGTGELFF; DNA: TGCGCCAGCAGCCCCGGCCAGGGGGACGTGGGCACCGGGGAGCTGTTTTTT
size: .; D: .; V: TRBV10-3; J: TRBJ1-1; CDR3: CAISMDNPTEAFF; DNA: TGTGCCATCAGTATGGACAATCCCACTGAAGCTTTCTTT
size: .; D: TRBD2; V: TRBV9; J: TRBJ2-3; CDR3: CASSVGGTRGTDTQYF; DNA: TGTGCCAGCAGCGTAGGCGGGACTAGGGGCACAGATACGCAGTATTTT
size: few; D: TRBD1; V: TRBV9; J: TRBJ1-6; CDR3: CASSVEAGQANSPLHF; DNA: TGTGCCAGCAGCGTAGAGGCGGGACAGGCCAATTCACCCCTCCACTTT
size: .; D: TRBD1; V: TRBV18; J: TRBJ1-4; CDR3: CASSPGTADEKLFF; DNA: TGTGCCAGCTCACCCGGGACAGCGGACGAAAAACTGTTTTTT
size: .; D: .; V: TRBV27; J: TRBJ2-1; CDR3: CASSLGPSSYNEQFF; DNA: TGTGCCAGCAGTTTGGGGCCGAGCTCCTACAATGAGCAGTTCTTC
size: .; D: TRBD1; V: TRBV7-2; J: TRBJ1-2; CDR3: CASSPRQGSNYGYTF; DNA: TGTGCCAGCAGCCCCCGACAGGGTTCCAACTATGGCTACACCTTC
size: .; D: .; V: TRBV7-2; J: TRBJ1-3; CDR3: CASSSRGSGNTIYF; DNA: TGTGCCAGCAGCTCGCGTGGCTCTGGAAACACCATATATTTT
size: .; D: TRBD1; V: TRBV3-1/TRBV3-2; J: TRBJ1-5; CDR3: CASSQDRGNQPQHF; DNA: TGTGCCAGCAGCCAGGACAGGGGCAATCAGCCCCAGCATTTT
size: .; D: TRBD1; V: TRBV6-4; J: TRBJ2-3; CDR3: CASSDGQGGGTDTQYF; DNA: TGTGCCAGCAGTGACGGACAGGGAGGAGGCACAGATACGCAGTATTTT
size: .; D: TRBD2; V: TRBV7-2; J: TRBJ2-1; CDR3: CASSSGLAGYNEQFF; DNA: TGTGCCAGCAGCTCGGGACTAGCGGGCTACAATGAGCAGTTCTTC
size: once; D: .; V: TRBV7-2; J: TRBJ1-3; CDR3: CASSSRTVSGNTIYF; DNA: TGTGCCAGCAGCTCAAGGACAGTCTCTGGAAACACCATATATTTT
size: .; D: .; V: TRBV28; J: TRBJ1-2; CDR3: CASGRERAYGYTF; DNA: TGTGCCAGCGGACGGGAGAGAGCCTATGGCTACACCTTC
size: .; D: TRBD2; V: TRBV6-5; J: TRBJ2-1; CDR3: CASNPTSGIYNEQFF; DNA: TGTGCCAGCAACCCAACTAGCGGGATTTACAATGAGCAGTTCTTC
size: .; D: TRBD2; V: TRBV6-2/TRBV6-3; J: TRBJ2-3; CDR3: CASSPELAGGTDTQYF; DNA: TGTGCCAGCAGCCCCGAACTAGCGGGGGGGACAGATACGCAGTATTTT
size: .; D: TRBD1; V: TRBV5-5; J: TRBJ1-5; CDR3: CASSLGQGLNQPQHF; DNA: TGTGCCAGCAGCTTGGGACAGGGCCTTAATCAGCCCCAGCATTTT
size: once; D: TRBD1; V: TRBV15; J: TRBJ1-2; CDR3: CATSWNRGLSYGYTF; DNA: TGTGCCACCAGCTGGAACAGGGGGCTCTCGTATGGCTACACCTTC
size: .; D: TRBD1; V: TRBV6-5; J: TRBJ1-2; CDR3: CASTPGQPNYGYTF; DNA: TGTGCCAGCACCCCGGGACAGCCGAACTATGGCTACACCTTC
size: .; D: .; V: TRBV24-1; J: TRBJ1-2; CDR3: CATSDEGLYGYTF; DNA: TGTGCCACCAGTGATGAGGGACTGTATGGCTACACCTTC
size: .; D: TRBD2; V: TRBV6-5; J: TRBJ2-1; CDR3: CASSATSGGAGEQFF; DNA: TGTGCCAGCAGCGCGACTAGCGGGGGGGCCGGTGAGCAGTTCTTC
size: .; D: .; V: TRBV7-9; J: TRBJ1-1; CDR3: CASSFWGVAEAFF; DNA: TGTGCCAGCAGCTTCTGGGGGGTGGCTGAAGCTTTCTTT
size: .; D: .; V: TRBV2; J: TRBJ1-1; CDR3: CASSEAQDEAFF; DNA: TGTGCCAGCAGTGAAGCGCAGGATGAAGCTTTCTTT
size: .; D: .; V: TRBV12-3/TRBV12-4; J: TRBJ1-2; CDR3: CASSQTDRSGYTF; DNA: TGTGCCAGCAGTCAAACCGACAGGTCGGGCTACACCTTC
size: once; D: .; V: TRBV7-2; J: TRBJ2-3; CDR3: CASSLTQGPVTDTQYF; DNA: TGTGCCAGCAGCTTAACACAGGGCCCAGTAACAGATACGCAGTATTTT
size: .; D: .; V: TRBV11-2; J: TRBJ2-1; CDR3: CASSARSSYNEQFF; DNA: TGTGCCAGCAGCGCCCGGAGCTCCTACAATGAGCAGTTCTTC
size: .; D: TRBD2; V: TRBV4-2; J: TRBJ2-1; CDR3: CASSLTSGGANEQFF; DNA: TGTGCCAGCAGCCTAACTAGCGGGGGGGCAAATGAGCAGTTCTTC
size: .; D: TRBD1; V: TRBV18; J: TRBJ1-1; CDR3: CASSPGQPNTEAFF; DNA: TGTGCCAGCTCGCCGGGACAGCCTAACACTGAAGCTTTCTTT
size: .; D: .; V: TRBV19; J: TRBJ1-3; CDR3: CASRGQLFGNTIYF; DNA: TGTGCCAGTAGAGGACAGCTTTTCGGAAACACCATATATTTT
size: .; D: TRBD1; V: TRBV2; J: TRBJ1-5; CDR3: CASSEWMEGAVNQPQHF; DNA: TGTGCCAGCAGTGAATGGATGGAGGGGGCCGTCAATCAGCCCCAGCATTTT
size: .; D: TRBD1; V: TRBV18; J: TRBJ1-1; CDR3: CASSPPRTGHTEAFF; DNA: TGTGCCAGCTCACCACCTAGGACAGGTCACACTGAAGCTTTCTTT